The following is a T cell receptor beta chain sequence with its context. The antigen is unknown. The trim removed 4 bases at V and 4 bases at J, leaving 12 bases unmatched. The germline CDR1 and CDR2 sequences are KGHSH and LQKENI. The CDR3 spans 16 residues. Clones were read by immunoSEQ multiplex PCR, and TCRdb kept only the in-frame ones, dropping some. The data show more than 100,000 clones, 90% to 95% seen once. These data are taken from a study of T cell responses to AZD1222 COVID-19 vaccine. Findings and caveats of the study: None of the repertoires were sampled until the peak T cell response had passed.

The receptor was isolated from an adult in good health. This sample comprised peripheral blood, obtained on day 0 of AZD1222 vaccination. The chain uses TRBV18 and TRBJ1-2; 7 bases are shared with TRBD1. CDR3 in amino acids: CASSRKTGEASYGYTF. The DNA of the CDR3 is TGTGCCAGCTCACGGAAAACAGGGGAGGCCTCCTATGGCTACACCTTC.